One sample yielded the 4 T cell receptor beta chains listed below, sequenced in a study of PD-1 blockade in mismatch repair-deficient tumors. Produced via immunoSEQ multiplex PCR; TCRdb's table is partial and in-frame only. The sample carries about 79,000 clones, 70% to 90% recorded once. The specimen was peripheral blood, collected 44 weeks after starting pembrolizumab. The receptors derive from an adult with mismatch repair-deficient cancer.

The J gene is TRBJ2-6, the V gene TRBV25-1; the D is unclear. CDR1 and CDR2 (germline): MGHDK, SYGVNS. Trimming shortened V by 0 bases and J by 4 bases, and 10 bases separated the two germline ends. The CDR3 sequence is 16 residues long. The CDR3 DNA reads as TGTGCCAGCAGTGAATATATAGGGCCCGGGGCCAACGTCCTGACTTTC. The encoded protein is CASSEYIGPGANVLTF.

The chain has TRBV10-3 and TRBJ2-3, with TRBD2 matching 9 bases. Germline CDR1 and CDR2: ENHRY and SYGVKD. Trimming cost V 0 bases and J 1 base; bases outside gene matches: 5. The CDR3 covers 17 residues. As DNA, the CDR3 is TGTGCCATCAGTGAGTCGATTTCTAGCGGGGGCACAGATACGCAGTATTTT. Amino acids: CAISESISSGGTDTQYF.

This chain uses TRBV7-8 with TRBJ1-5; 7 nucleotides line up with TRBD1. Unmatched junction bases numbered 3, after V lost 5 bases and J lost 2 bases. Looked up from germline, CDR1 is SGHVS and CDR2 is FQNEAQ. The CDR3 totals 14 residues. This CDR3 is CASSSGTGNQPQHF. In DNA form, the CDR3 reads TGTGCCAGCAGCAGCGGGACAGGCAATCAGCCCCAGCATTTT.

The chain links TRBV18 to TRBJ2-1; D possibly corresponds to TRBD1 (5 bases). This CDR3 comprises 15 residues. The V and J ends lost 4 bases and 9 bases respectively, with 19 bases between them. Germline loops: CDR1 KGHSH, CDR2 LQKENI. CDR3 in DNA: TGTGCCAGCTCACTTACATCCCAGGGTTTCGGTGAGCAGTTCTTC. This gives the protein CASSLTSQGFGEQFF.